This TCR beta chain emerged from a study of regulatory T cells in long-lasting Graves disease. Trimming removed 4 bases at V and 8 bases at J, with 14 bases between. CDR1 is SNHLY, CDR2 FYNNEI, per germline. This CDR3 is 13 amino acids long. Time point denoted: newly diagnosed GD, antithyroid drugs for less than 3 months. PBMC RNA served as the TCR library source. To make TCR beta libraries, researchers used iRepertoire HTBI primers and Arm-PCR of CDR3 regions. TCRdb reprocessed the multiplex PCR reads via MiXCR and lists one record per CDR3 protein. The sample holds 360,000 or so distinct CDR3 sequences, 12% seen once. Study-level points and caveats: Patients with persistent disease showed a bias toward TRBV28, TRBJ1-2 and TRBJ2-5.

As to this clonotype: The target antigen is unknown.

Separately, the same data were catalogued under a study of T cells in Graves' hyperthyroidism and ophthalmopathy.

Sample: peripheral blood mononuclear cells (PBMCs), taken at new diagnosis, from a patient treated with antithyroid drugs. This chain links TRBV2 with TRBJ1-2; possible D gene TRBD1, 6 bases. The receptor's source is a woman aged 18-29 years with Graves disease. The CDR3 here is CASSVLTGYGYTF. In nucleotides, the CDR3 is TGTGCCAGCAGTGTTCTTACAGGGTACGGCTACACCTTC.